This TCR beta chain was sequenced for a study of blood T cells in healthy people across ages (dated by TCRdb to between 2014 and 2017). Turning to the overall study: In model experiments, template switching captured roughly one uniquely barcoded TCR beta cDNA molecule for every two T cells. The donors were divided into four age groups: young (average about 15 years), middle-aged (approximately 41), aged (approximately 64) and long-lived (about 80). To track age-related changes in TCR beta repertoire diversity, the study relied on deep sequencing normalized with unique cDNA molecular identifiers. Two additional independent replicas of 1 million unique cDNA reads from the same blood draw were analyzed for two donors (one aged 18 to 30 and one aged 80 or older). To avoid experimental bias, donors of different ages were randomly spread across the sequencing lanes. What the authors observed across the whole study: Donor CMV infection status was unknown, potentially confounding age-related changes in expanded clonotypes. Estimates of total diversity from one million sequenced T cells were regarded as lower bounds and underestimates. Observed TCR beta diversity per million T cells fell roughly linearly with age, and a significant reduction was already apparent by age around 44. The percentage of naive T cells measured by flow cytometry correlated strongly with observed TCR beta diversity. Compared with the aged group, the long-lived group had more naive CD4+ T cells, fewer expanded clones and increased TCR diversity, suggesting age selection. Conclusive comparison of naive and antigen-experienced compartments was prevented by the profiling of bulk unsorted PBMCs.

Systemically healthy Caucasian individuals from Russia, 35 to 40 in total and aged about 6 to 90 years, were included as donors. Around 9.8 milliliters of peripheral blood were collected from each donor into EDTA-treated Vacutainer tubes. PBMCs were isolated by Ficoll-Paque density-gradient centrifugation, with at least 6 million obtained per sample. Trizol reagent was used to extract total RNA from the PBMCs, yielding at least 6 micrograms per sample. Naive CD45RAhigh/CD27high T cell percentages were measured by flow cytometry on a PBMC aliquot from every donor. The library came from 5' RACE. TCRdb records Illumina HiSeq 2500 as the sequencer. A second PCR of roughly 6 to 12 cycles was run with a J-beta primer mix and a sample-barcoded 5' primer. A unique molecular identifier was introduced onto each TCR beta cDNA molecule by a template-switch 5' adaptor carrying 12 random nucleotides. At least 2.5 million CDR3-containing paired-end reads were obtained from each sample. The Mint cDNA synthesis kit, primed by a TRBC-specific oligonucleotide, was used to synthesize first-strand cDNA from all RNA. Following uracil-DNA glycosylase treatment, all cDNA underwent a first 18-cycle PCR with the universal primers M1SS and BC2_uni_R. The study's own analysis went as follows. For normalization, 1 million high-quality reads were randomly selected from each sample, with every read carrying a distinct molecular identifier. Instead of being binned into consensus sequences, reads that shared molecular identifiers were thrown out. MiTCR, run with a Q25 quality threshold and the strictest error-elimination algorithm, handled CDR3 identification, clonotype clustering and error correction. A nonparametric unseen species model with Euler transformation was used to estimate a lower bound on total TCR beta diversity. TCRdb cleaned the public reads at Q25 with fastp, built clones with MiXCR and kept in-frame beta chains. Each entry is one CDR3 protein sequence, shown with its most common DNA and genes. The V and J calls shown here were made by TCRdb, not taken from the authors' results. The sample table contains 600,000 or so distinct CDR3 sequences; only one count was recorded for about 30% of them. More than 15% of the sample is held by the ten biggest clonotypes.

The CDR3 measures 11 amino acids from cysteine to phenylalanine. CDR3 DNA only is kept here, 33 bases in frame from base 1. The germline V gene (reference sequence) supplies CDR1 SGHKS and CDR2 YYEKEE. Points on this clonotype: No cognate antigen has been identified for it. Possible read error: a much larger clone is one base away.

Sequenced input: blood. The chain uses TRBV5-5 and TRBJ2-7; 7 central nucleotides agree with TRBD2. This TCR was recovered from a woman of 80 years or more in good health. The CDR3 protein is CAGSLERGEYF. DNA sequence: TGTGCCGGCAGCTTGGAGCGGGGAGAGTACTTC.